This is a list of T cell receptor beta chains from one sample in a study of regulatory T cells in long-lasting Graves disease. TCRdb recomputed calls from the multiplex PCR reads with MiXCR, one row per CDR3 protein. The table includes about 520,000 distinct CDR3 sequences, about 11% detected once. These same data were also listed under a study on T cells in Graves' hyperthyroidism and ophthalmopathy.

The sequencing used peripheral blood mononuclear cells (PBMCs), collected at new diagnosis, from a patient treated with antithyroid drugs. Receptors originate from a woman aged 25 to 39 with Graves disease. The conserved cysteine and the conserved F or W are not part of the CDR3 here. Fields, in order: CDR3 length, D gene, V gene, J gene, CDR3 protein. A D gene is named only where the DNA matches it firmly.

length: 11
D: -
V: TRBV2
J: TRBJ2-7
CDR3: ASSVASSYEQY

length: 13
D: -
V: TRBV6-2/TRBV6-3
J: TRBJ2-1
CDR3: ASSYPSPSRYEQF

length: 12
D: -
V: TRBV27
J: TRBJ2-1
CDR3: ASSLYSQGHEQF

length: 14
D: TRBD2
V: TRBV11-2
J: TRBJ2-5
CDR3: ASSLVLAGGRETQY

length: 12
D: TRBD1
V: TRBV10-3
J: TRBJ2-1
CDR3: AIAPGGSYNEQF

length: 17
D: TRBD2
V: TRBV28
J: TRBJ2-7
CDR3: ASSHSRLAGPIVTYEQY

length: 12
D: -
V: TRBV30
J: TRBJ1-1
CDR3: AWIPGILLGVAF

length: 12
D: -
V: TRBV2
J: TRBJ2-1
CDR3: ASIARAAYNEQF

length: 15
D: TRBD2
V: TRBV9
J: TRBJ2-3
CDR3: ASSEGLWRGATDTQY

length: 13
D: TRBD2
V: TRBV7-2
J: TRBJ2-5
CDR3: ASSLWREGRETQY

length: 15
D: -
V: TRBV11-2
J: TRBJ2-7
CDR3: ASSFALGGASSYEQY

length: 12
D: -
V: TRBV6-1
J: TRBJ1-1
CDR3: ASSEDPNRGVAF

length: 14
D: -
V: TRBV3-1
J: TRBJ1-1
CDR3: ASSQDPGRTNTEAF

length: 13
D: -
V: TRBV28
J: TRBJ2-5
CDR3: ASSLALQGGKTQY

length: 15
D: TRBD1
V: TRBV5-6
J: TRBJ1-4
CDR3: ASSRDRGPLTNEKLF

length: 12
D: -
V: TRBV19
J: TRBJ1-4
CDR3: ASAQGPVGEKLF

length: 13
D: TRBD1
V: TRBV4-1
J: TRBJ1-1
CDR3: ASSLRGQGDTEAF

length: 11
D: -
V: TRBV2
J: TRBJ1-1
CDR3: ASSSVLNTEAF

length: 11
D: -
V: TRBV14
J: TRBJ2-1
CDR3: ASSQENTNEQF

length: 14
D: TRBD2
V: TRBV20-1
J: TRBJ2-2
CDR3: SARASGTSNTGELF

length: 11
D: -
V: TRBV19
J: TRBJ2-1
CDR3: ASSPYQVNEQF

length: 12
D: -
V: TRBV9
J: TRBJ2-7
CDR3: ASSVGSSSYGQY

length: 11
D: -
V: TRBV11-3
J: TRBJ2-2
CDR3: ASSLSLPGELF

length: 10
D: -
V: TRBV6-1
J: TRBJ1-6
CDR3: ASNSLNSPLH

length: 13
D: TRBD1
V: TRBV11-3
J: TRBJ2-1
CDR3: ASSEPGTGGNEQF

length: 12
D: -
V: TRBV27
J: TRBJ2-7
CDR3: ASSFGARPYEQY

length: 13
D: -
V: TRBV19
J: TRBJ2-3
CDR3: ASSPDLESTDTQY

length: 10
D: -
V: TRBV3-1
J: TRBJ2-7
CDR3: ASSQVDYEQY

length: 16
D: TRBD2
V: TRBV2
J: TRBJ2-7
CDR3: ASSAELWTSGKPYEQY

length: 14
D: TRBD2
V: TRBV3-1
J: TRBJ2-1
CDR3: ASSQDSASGYNEQF

length: 13
D: -
V: TRBV4-1
J: TRBJ1-1
CDR3: ASSQGYGAGGEAF

length: 15
D: TRBD2
V: TRBV6-5
J: TRBJ2-6
CDR3: ASSLTSGTSGANVLT

length: 11
D: TRBD1
V: TRBV30
J: TRBJ1-2
CDR3: AWSQGASYGYT

length: 14
D: -
V: TRBV9
J: TRBJ2-1
CDR3: ASSPPGLTSYNEQF

length: 11
D: TRBD1
V: TRBV20-1
J: TRBJ1-1
CDR3: SARDRGLTEAF